The 27 T cell receptor beta chains below all came from one sample that was sequenced in a study of blood T cell repertoires in COVID-19. The method was immunoSEQ multiplex PCR; TCRdb's version includes in-frame clones alone and lacks a portion of them. The repertoire holds about 110,000 clones, with about 87% as singletons. The sample consisted of peripheral blood. The receptors were gathered from a woman between 50 and 59 years old with acute or convalescent COVID-19.

This clone has only a few counts. The chain recombines TRBV27 with TRBJ1-1; D not resolved. With 5 bases removed from V and 1 base from J, the gap between germline ends came to 8 bases. This CDR3 region has 13 residues. Looked up from germline, CDR1 is MNHEY and CDR2 is SMNVEV (reference sequence). CDR3 bases: TGTGCCAGCAGTCCGGGATGGAACACTGAAGCTTTCTTT. This codes for CASSPGWNTEAFF.

This chain connects TRBV5-1 to TRBJ2-7; TRBD1 might be the D (5 bases). This CDR3 has 14 amino acids. The V gene's germline CDR1 is SGHRS and CDR2 YFSETQ. V shed 8 bases and J shed 6 bases, with 21 bases lying between them. The CDR3 coding sequence is TGCGCCAGGATACCTCAGGGTCGGGCTTGCGAGCAGTACTTC. This gives the protein CARIPQGRACEQYF.

The chain couples TRBV5-5 to TRBJ1-2; D might be TRBD1 (6 bases). The ends were cut back, 0 bases at V and 0 bases at J, with 9 bases in the middle. Germline V gene lookup returns CDR1 SGHKS and CDR2 YYEKEE (reference sequence). The CDR3 length is 15 residues. The CDR3: CASSLAGAANYGYTF. The CDR3 DNA is TGTGCCAGCAGCTTGGCAGGGGCCGCTAACTATGGCTACACCTTC.

The chain carries TRBV9 and TRBJ1-1, with 8 positions matching TRBD1. The V and J ends lost 6 bases and 11 bases, in that order; junction bases with no gene match: 15. This CDR3 has 14 residues. Per the germline V gene, CDR1 is SGDLS and CDR2 is YYNGEE. The CDR3 loop reads CASTQPQGVSSAFF. The CDR3 nucleotides read TGTGCCAGCACCCAACCACAGGGGGTAAGTTCGGCTTTCTTT.

This clone was seen just once. This chain links TRBV5-1 with TRBJ2-7; 9 bases are a match to TRBD2. The V segment lost 1 base and the J segment 3 bases; nucleotides outside the gene matches: 17. This CDR3 is 19 amino acids long. In germline, CDR1 is SGHRS, CDR2 YFSETQ. In DNA form, the CDR3 reads TGCGCCAGCAGCTTGACATTCTCCAGCGGGGGGCCCCTCTACTACGAGCAGTACTTC. This gives the protein CASSLTFSSGGPLYYEQYF.

The chain links TRBV5-1 to TRBJ2-2; D perhaps matches TRBD2 (6 bases). V shed 4 bases and J shed 4 bases, with 23 bases lying between them. The germline V gene has CDR1 SGHRS and CDR2 YFSETQ. CDR3 length equals 18 residues. The DNA for the CDR3 is TGCGCCAGCAGCCCGTCCGTACTAGCATCTACGTCCACCGGGGAGCTGTTTTTT. Translated: CASSPSVLASTSTGELFF.

This chain joins TRBV6-6 and TRBJ2-1; 16 bases are a match to TRBD2. The germline V gene has CDR1 MNHNY and CDR2 SVGAGI (reference sequence). This CDR3 comprises 18 residues. The V gene end was trimmed by 5 bases and the J gene end by 0 bases; junction bases not matched to a gene: 4. The DNA for the CDR3 is TGTGCCAGCAGTCCGGGACTAGCGGGGGGGAGCTCCTACAATGAGCAGTTCTTC. Protein product: CASSPGLAGGSSYNEQFF.

The V gene is TRBV24-1, the J gene TRBJ1-4; D perhaps matches TRBD1 (5 bases). V lost 3 bases, J lost 8 bases, and 9 bases lay in between. Germline CDR1 and CDR2: KGHDR and SFDVKD. The length of the CDR3 is 13 residues. CDR3 protein: CATSDETVEKLFF. CDR3 DNA: TGTGCCACCAGTGATGAGACAGTCGAAAAACTGTTTTTT.

This clone was seen a single time. J is TRBJ1-3 and V is TRBV2; TRBD1 matches 7 bases. CDR1 SNHLY and CDR2 FYNNEI come from the germline V gene. V shed 5 bases and J 1 base; nucleotides not matched to a gene: 8. The CDR3 consists of 16 residues. The CDR3 spells CASSFHRGGSGNTIYF. The DNA for the CDR3 is TGTGCCAGCAGTTTTCACAGGGGTGGGTCTGGAAACACCATATATTTT. The complete variable domain, with remaining parts taken from reference TRBV2 and TRBJ1-3, reads EPEVTQTPSHQVTQMGQEVILRCVPISNHLYFYWYRQILGQKVEFLVSFYNNEISEKSEIFDDQFSVERPDGSNFTLKIRSTKLEDSAMYFCASSFHRGGSGNTIYFGEGSWLTVV.

The sample holds one count of this clone. The chain joins TRBV15 to TRBJ2-3, with a possible D match to TRBD2 (6 bases). The CDR3 consists of 15 residues. Germline CDR1 is LNHNV and CDR2 is YYDKDF (reference sequence). V shed 8 bases and J shed 0 bases, with 15 bases lying between them. The CDR3 bases are TGTGCCACCTCCCGGGTTGCGGGGAGCACAGATACGCAGTATTTT. Translating gives CATSRVAGSTDTQYF.

The V gene is TRBV4-2, the J gene TRBJ2-2; 8 bases are shared with TRBD1. This CDR3 is built from 16 residues. Trimming at V came to 0 bases and at J to 5 bases, leaving 5 bases not matched to a gene. Germline V lookup: CDR1 LGHNA, CDR2 YNFKEQ. The CDR3 nucleotides are TGTGCCAGCAGCCAAGAGCAGGGGGCAAGAACCGGGGAGCTGTTTTTT. It is translated as CASSQEQGARTGELFF.

This clone was picked up a small number of times. The chain employs TRBV10-3 and TRBJ1-1; 7 bases are a match to TRBD1. CDR3 length equals 15 residues. Losses at the gene ends were 6 bases for V and 1 base for J; bases not matched to a gene: 8. The germline V gene has CDR1 ENHRY and CDR2 SYGVKD. Here the CDR3 DNA reads TGTGCCATCAGCCACGGGACAGAGAGGAACACTGAAGCTTTCTTT. This gives the protein CAISHGTERNTEAFF.

The genes are TRBV5-1 and TRBJ2-5, with D possibly TRBD2 on 5 matching bases. Germline lookup yields CDR1 SGHRS and CDR2 YFSETQ. CDR3 size: 14 residues. Deletions cut 2 bases from V and 5 bases from J, with 13 bases between. The CDR3 DNA sequence: TGCGCCAGCAGCTTCCGGGGTCCCGGGGAGACCCAGTACTTC. Translation gives CASSFRGPGETQYF.

The CDR3 sequence is CATGDYSYEQYF. The CDR3 nucleotides are TGTGCCACCGGGGACTACTCCTACGAGCAGTACTTC. The chain combines TRBV2 with TRBJ2-7, with 7 bases that match TRBD2. CDR3 length: 12 amino acids. Trimming at V came to 10 bases and at J to 0 bases, leaving 3 bases not matched to a gene. CDR1 and CDR2 (germline): SNHLY, FYNNEI.

V gene TRBV6-5 combines with J gene TRBJ1-2; D uncertain. V lost 9 bases and J 0 bases, leaving 5 bases between the germline ends. CDR1 and CDR2 from the germline V gene are MNHEY and SVGAGI. This CDR3 is built from 11 residues. The chain's CDR3 is CARQSNYGYTF. CDR3 nucleotide sequence: TGTGCCAGGCAGTCTAACTATGGCTACACCTTC.

The chain is built from TRBV28 and TRBJ2-2, with a weak D call TRBD2 (5 bases). CDR3 length: 18 residues. Trimming stripped 2 bases from V and 2 bases from J, with 18 bases between. Germline V lookup: CDR1 MDHEN, CDR2 SYDVKM. This CDR3 reads CASSLLPMGDFNTGELFF. CDR3 DNA: TGTGCCAGCAGTTTACTCCCAATGGGAGACTTTAACACCGGGGAGCTGTTTTTT.

The chain employs TRBV7-8 and TRBJ1-1; no clear D. There are 17 residues in the CDR3. Germline CDR1 reads SGHVS; CDR2 reads FQNEAQ. With 5 bases removed from V and 0 bases from J, the gap between germline ends came to 19 bases. The CDR3 DNA reads TGTGCCAGCAGCCGAGGGCCCAACAAGCGCATGAACACTGAAGCTTTCTTT. It translates to CASSRGPNKRMNTEAFF.

The chain joins TRBV2 to TRBJ2-5; TRBD2 might be the D (5 bases). Trimming pared 1 base from V and 2 bases from J, leaving 11 bases between. There are 15 residues in the CDR3. Germline V gene sequence: CDR1 SNHLY, CDR2 FYNNEI. Here the CDR3 reads CASSEGQGGQETQYF. CDR3 DNA sequence: TGTGCCAGCAGTGAAGGACAAGGAGGTCAAGAGACCCAGTACTTC.

Only one count was recorded for this clone. V gene TRBV19 combines with J gene TRBJ2-1; 11 nucleotides agree with TRBD2. Germline CDR1 is LNHDA and CDR2 is SQIVND (reference sequence). The CDR3 covers 16 residues. After removal of 3 bases from V and 5 bases from J, the junction contained 6 bases not matched to a gene. The CDR3 is CASSISLAGGHNEQFF. The CDR3, as DNA: TGTGCCAGTAGTATCTCTCTAGCGGGGGGTCACAATGAGCAGTTCTTC.

The V call is TRBV5-1, the J call TRBJ1-1; the D is unclear. This CDR3 region has 14 residues. Trimming left V 4 bases short and J 1 base short, with 11 bases between. The germline V gene encodes CDR1 SGHRS and CDR2 YFSETQ. CDR3 bases: TGCGCCAGCAGCAATGGACTTGGGAACACTGAAGCTTTCTTT. Translated: CASSNGLGNTEAFF.

This rearrangement joins TRBV29-1 to TRBJ2-7; 8 bases match TRBD1. The CDR3 spans 14 residues. V was clipped by 6 bases and J by 3 bases; unmatched bases: 10. CDR1 and CDR2 (germline): SQVTM, ANQGSEA. In nucleotides, the CDR3 is TGCAGCGTCGAGGGGGGACAGGATATCTACGAGCAGTACTTC. Protein product: CSVEGGQDIYEQYF.

The chain carries TRBV5-1 and TRBJ2-1, with 8 bases fitting TRBD1. With V trimmed by 4 bases and J by 8 bases, 8 bases remained unmatched. The V gene's germline CDR1 is SGHRS and CDR2 YFSETQ. The CDR3 runs 14 residues. The CDR3 sequence: CASSGGQEYDEQFF. The CDR3 DNA reads TGCGCCAGCAGCGGGGGACAGGAATACGATGAGCAGTTCTTC.

The chain joins TRBV18 to TRBJ2-7; D uncertain. This CDR3 has 13 amino acids. V lost 0 bases and J lost 7, with 10 bases in between. Germline-derived CDR1 and CDR2 are KGHSH and LQKENI. CDR3 bases: TGTGCCAGCTCACCACCGTCAGCCGGGGAGCAGTACTTC. As protein: CASSPPSAGEQYF.

The chain links TRBV5-1 to TRBJ1-2, with D hard to call. CDR1 and CDR2 (germline): SGHRS, YFSETQ. CDR3 length: 14 residues. Trimming took 2 bases from V and 6 from J, leaving 14 bases between them. CDR3 in amino acids: CASSFYEGFDGYTF. The DNA of the CDR3 is TGCGCCAGCAGCTTTTACGAGGGTTTCGATGGCTACACCTTC.

This rearrangement joins TRBV5-1 to TRBJ1-1; possible D gene TRBD1, 6 bases. Germline V CDR1 and CDR2: SGHRS, YFSETQ. The CDR3 is made up of 15 amino acids. The V end was cut by 0 bases, the J end by 11 bases, with 20 bases between. The CDR3 is CASSLGEGDTGRAFF. In DNA, the CDR3 is TGCGCCAGCAGCTTGGGGGAGGGGGACACAGGTCGGGCTTTCTTT.

The rearrangement uses TRBV28 and TRBJ1-2; 8 bases align to TRBD1. Germline V gives CDR1 MDHEN, CDR2 SYDVKM. The CDR3 consists of 13 residues. Trimming cost V 5 bases and J 6 bases; bases outside gene matches: 5. The CDR3 region is CASSRTGWDGYTF. The CDR3 nucleotides read TGTGCCAGCAGTCGGACAGGGTGGGATGGCTACACCTTC.

The chain recombines TRBV3-1 (or the pseudogene TRBV3-2) with TRBJ2-1; TRBD2 agrees at 8 bases. Trimming removed 3 bases from V and 5 bases from J; junction bases left unmatched: 3. CDR1 and CDR2 from the germline V gene are LGHDT and YNNKEL (reference sequence). The CDR3 sequence is 14 residues long. The CDR3 reads CASSQVAGHNEQFF. The CDR3 DNA is TGTGCCAGCAGCCAGGTAGCGGGACACAATGAGCAGTTCTTC.